This TCR beta chain was retrieved from a study of lymphopenia after photon versus proton radiotherapy. General observations from the study: Post-nadir diversity loss with photons came from oligoclonal expansion, particularly CD8+ Temra cells. Photon-treated patients lost naive T cells and TCR diversity; proton-treated stayed stable. Authors raise, but do not show, better survival with proton therapy.

As regards this clone: Its cognate antigen is unknown.

TCRdb's copy holds only in-frame clones and misses some; the assay was immunoSEQ multiplex PCR. This table has tens of thousands of clones, more than 70% appearing once. Trimming stripped 0 bases from V and 0 bases from J, with 9 bases between. Germline-derived CDR1 and CDR2 are GTSNPN and SVGIG (reference sequence). This CDR3 is built from 15 residues. The specimen comprised peripheral blood, sampled from a patient treated with proton-based radiotherapy. The origin of this receptor is a woman in her 70s with pancreatic cancer. Some clones in this sample may be carry-over from other donors' samples. This chain links TRBV30 with TRBJ2-1, with D possibly TRBD1 on 5 matching bases. The CDR3 loop is CAWSVGHSSYNEQFF. CDR3 DNA sequence: TGTGCCTGGAGTGTCGGACACAGCTCCTACAATGAGCAGTTCTTC.